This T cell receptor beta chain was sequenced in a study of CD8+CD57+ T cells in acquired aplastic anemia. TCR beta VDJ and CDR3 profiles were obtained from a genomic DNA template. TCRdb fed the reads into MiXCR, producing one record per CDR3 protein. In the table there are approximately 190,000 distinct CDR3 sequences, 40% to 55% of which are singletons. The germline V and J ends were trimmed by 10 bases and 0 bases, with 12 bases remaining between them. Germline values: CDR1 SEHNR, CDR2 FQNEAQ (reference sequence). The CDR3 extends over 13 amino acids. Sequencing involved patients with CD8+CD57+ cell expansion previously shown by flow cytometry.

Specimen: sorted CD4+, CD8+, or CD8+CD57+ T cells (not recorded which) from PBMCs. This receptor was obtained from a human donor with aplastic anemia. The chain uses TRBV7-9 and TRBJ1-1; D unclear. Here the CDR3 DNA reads TGTGCCACCGCGAGGAGTCTGAACACTGAAGCTTTCTTT. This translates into CATARSLNTEAFF. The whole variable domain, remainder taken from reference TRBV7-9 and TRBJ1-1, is DTGVSQNPRHKITKRGQNVTFRCDPISEHNRLYWYRQTLGQGPEFLTYFQNEAQLEKSRLLSDRFSAERPKGSFSTLEIQRTEQGDSAMYLCATARSLNTEAFFGQGTRLTVV.